A single TCR beta chain is shown here with its context. In the authors' methods: Nucleated cell counts were estimated from reference gene primer amplification. Clones were sequenced by immunoSEQ multiplex PCR, and TCRdb holds only the in-frame ones, with some missing. The V and J calls and clone size are taken from that table; D and trimming were inferred from the DNA. The table has about 200,000 clones, more than 75% seen once; the top ten hold around 6%. The sample originates from a study of blood T cell repertoires in COVID-19. Across the whole study: COVID-19 samples from acute and convalescent phases originated in the United States, Italy and Spain. The cDNA or gDNA used as material had been derived from T cells, B-cell-depleted T cells, or PBMCs.

The CDR3 is 14 residues long. Trimming shortened V by 3 bases and J by 7 bases, and 15 bases separated the two germline ends. CDR1 and CDR2 from the germline V gene are SGHAT and FQNNGV. Input material: peripheral blood. The sequence derives from a man between 40 and 49 years old with active or convalescent COVID-19. The chain is built from TRBV11-2 and TRBJ2-5; D possibly corresponds to TRBD1 (5 bases). CDR3 amino acids: CASSFLQGPGTQYF. The CDR3 DNA is TGTGCCAGCAGCTTTCTTCAGGGCCCGGGGACCCAGTACTTC.